Following are 7 T cell receptor beta chains from one sample sequenced in a study of T cell repertoires in cytomegalovirus infection. No antigen has been assigned to these receptors. TCRdb reprocessed the reads with MiXCR, giving one entry per CDR3 protein. Of hundreds of thousands of distinct CDR3 sequences listed, approximately 31% are singletons. The sample here was cultured CD8+ T cells from PBMCs, taken from culture after CMV antigen stimulation. These TCRs come from a human donor in good health (CMV status not recorded). Some clones in this sample may be carry-over from other donors' samples.

V usage is TRBV27 and J usage is TRBJ2-1, with D perhaps assigned TRBD1 or TRBD2 (5 bases each). V was clipped by 10 bases and J by 7 bases, with 14 bases between them. Germline CDR1 MNHEY, CDR2 SMNVEV (reference sequence). This CDR3 is built from 12 residues. The CDR3 DNA is TGTGCCACTAGCTGGGGGATGAATGAGCAGTTCTTC. Translation gives CATSWGMNEQFF.

This chain connects TRBV28 to TRBJ2-2; tentative D call: TRBD2 (5 bases). Trimming shortened V by 7 bases and J by 4 bases, and 16 bases separated the two germline ends. The CDR3 contains 15 residues. Germline CDR1 is MDHEN and CDR2 is SYDVKM. The CDR3 spells CASTLGERITGELFF. CDR3 in DNA: TGTGCCAGCACTCTCGGGGAACGAATCACCGGGGAGCTGTTTTTT.

V is TRBV7-2 and J is TRBJ2-7, with TRBD2 as a possible D gene (5 bases). CDR3 length: 14 residues. From germline, CDR1 is SGHTA and CDR2 FQGNSA. The V and J ends lost 1 base and 3 bases respectively, with 10 bases between them. The CDR3 sequence is CASSLGPGSYEQYV. The CDR3 DNA sequence: TGTGCCAGCAGCTTAGGCCCGGGGAGCTACGAGCAGTACGTC.

This clonotype was found a few times. The rearrangement uses TRBV7-3 and TRBJ2-1, with TRBD1 as a possible D gene (6 bases). Trimming cost V 9 bases and J 2 bases, with 11 bases left between them. Per germline, CDR1 SGHTA and CDR2 FQGTGA. This CDR3 is built from 13 residues. This CDR3 reads CASSDSPYNEQFF. The DNA of the CDR3 is TGTGCCAGTTCGGACAGCCCCTACAATGAGCAGTTCTTC.

In its sample, this clonotype was seen a few times. CDR3 loop: CAISPRTGPSGNTIYF. The CDR3 DNA follows: TGTGCCATCAGCCCCCGGACAGGGCCCTCTGGAAACACCATATATTTT. The chain recombines TRBV10-3 with TRBJ1-3; 8 positions match TRBD1. V lost 6 bases to trimming and J lost 0 bases; unmatched junction nucleotides: 7. Per germline, CDR1 ENHRY and CDR2 SYGVKD. CDR3 length equals 16 residues.

The chain is built from TRBV24-1 and TRBJ2-1; no firm D call. Trimming removed 3 bases from V and 3 bases from J, with 11 bases in between. CDR3 length: 15 amino acids. Germline loops: CDR1 KGHDR, CDR2 SFDVKD. CDR3 in DNA: TGTGCCACCAGTGATCCGGAGACCCACTACAATGAGCAGTTCTTC. Translating gives CATSDPETHYNEQFF.

This sequence joins TRBV29-1 and TRBJ1-2; 11 bases fit TRBD1. There are 12 residues in the CDR3. Germline loops: CDR1 SQVTM, CDR2 ANQGSEA. With V trimmed by 6 bases and J by 8 bases, 5 bases remained unmatched. The CDR3 DNA follows: TGCAGCGTGGACAGGGGGCAAAAGGGCTACACCTTC. Its protein is CSVDRGQKGYTF.